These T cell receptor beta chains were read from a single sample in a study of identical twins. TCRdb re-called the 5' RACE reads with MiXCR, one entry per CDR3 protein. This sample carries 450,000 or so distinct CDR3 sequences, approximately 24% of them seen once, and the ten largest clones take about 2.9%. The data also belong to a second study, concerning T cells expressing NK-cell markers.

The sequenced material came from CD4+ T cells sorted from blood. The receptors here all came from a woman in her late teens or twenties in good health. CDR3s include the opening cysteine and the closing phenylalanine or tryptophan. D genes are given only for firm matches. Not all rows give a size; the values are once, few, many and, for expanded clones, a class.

CASCSQSQPQHF TGTGCCAGCTGTTCACAGTCTCAGCCCCAGCATTTT TRBV28 few TRBJ1-5 -
CASSSYLGGGEQYF TGTGCCAGCAGTTCGTATCTCGGGGGAGGCGAGCAGTACTTC TRBV12-3/TRBV12-4 - TRBJ2-7 -
CSAHSYNEQFF TGCAGTGCCCACAGTTACAATGAGCAGTTCTTC TRBV20-1 - TRBJ2-1 -
CASSSLTHNEQFF TGTGCCAGCTCTAGCTTAACCCACAATGAGCAGTTCTTC TRBV27 - TRBJ2-1 -
CASSPGTEHGNTIYF TGCGCCAGCAGCCCCGGGACAGAGCATGGAAACACCATATATTTT TRBV4-3 few TRBJ1-3 TRBD1
CASREGQGYGYTF TGTGCCAGCAGAGAAGGACAGGGCTATGGCTACACCTTC TRBV2 few TRBJ1-2 TRBD1
CASSVGQVADSPLHF TGTGCCAGCAGCGTAGGACAGGTCGCGGATTCACCCCTCCACTTT TRBV9 - TRBJ1-6 -
CASSLVGIGSPLHF TGCGCCAGCAGCTTGGTAGGGATCGGTTCACCCCTCCACTTT TRBV5-1 - TRBJ1-6 -
CSESGGSTDTQYF TGCAGTGAATCCGGTGGTAGCACAGATACGCAGTATTTT TRBV20-1 - TRBJ2-3 -
CASSTPRTYEQYF TGTGCCAGCAGTACACCGAGAACCTACGAGCAGTACTTC TRBV6-2/TRBV6-3 few TRBJ2-7 -
CASSLGTQETQYF TGCGCCAGCAGCCTCGGGACTCAAGAGACCCAGTACTTC TRBV5-1 many TRBJ2-5 -
CAISGWTGSNTGELFF TGTGCCATCAGTGGCTGGACGGGGTCAAACACCGGGGAGCTGTTTTTT TRBV10-3 - TRBJ2-2 -
CASSYADSNQPQHF TGTGCCAGCAGTTACGCGGATAGCAATCAGCCCCAGCATTTT TRBV6-5 many TRBJ1-5 -
CASSLARGSNEQYF TGCGCCAGCAGCTTGGCCAGGGGGAGCAACGAGCAGTACTTC TRBV5-1 - TRBJ2-7 TRBD1
CASRRSPGTDTYEQYF TGTGCCAGCAGGAGATCCCCCGGGACAGATACCTACGAGCAGTACTTC TRBV27 - TRBJ2-7 TRBD1
CASSYEGQSVYGYTF TGTGCCAGCAGTTACGAAGGACAGTCGGTCTATGGCTACACCTTC TRBV6-5 - TRBJ1-2 -
CASSPSTGTIYF TGTGCCAGCAGCCCGAGTACGGGCACCATATATTTT TRBV7-2 - TRBJ1-3 -
CSAQRGLAGIQEQYF TGCAGTGCCCAGAGAGGACTAGCGGGAATACAGGAGCAGTACTTC TRBV20-1 - TRBJ2-7 TRBD2
CASSLEGLRDEQFF TGCGCCAGCAGCTTGGAGGGCCTACGCGATGAGCAGTTCTTC TRBV5-1 - TRBJ2-1 -
CASSSRRNTEAFF TGTGCCAGCAGCTCCCGGCGGAACACTGAAGCTTTCTTT TRBV12-3/TRBV12-4 few TRBJ1-1 -
CASSETGGGEKLFF TGTGCCAGCAGCGAGACAGGGGGAGGAGAAAAACTGTTTTTT TRBV9 - TRBJ1-4 TRBD1
CSVSPSSYNEQFF TGCAGCGTTTCCCCGAGCTCCTACAATGAGCAGTTCTTC TRBV29-1 - TRBJ2-1 -
CASSPATSGNTIYF TGTGCCAGCTCTCCAGCTACTTCTGGAAACACCATATATTTT TRBV11-2 - TRBJ1-3 -
CASSSREIYQPQHF TGTGCCAGCAGTTCTAGGGAGATTTATCAGCCCCAGCATTTT TRBV6-5 few TRBJ1-5 -
CASKNDQETQYF TGCGCCAGCAAAAACGATCAAGAGACCCAGTACTTC TRBV5-1 - TRBJ2-5 -
CASSYQGEETQYF TGTGCCAGCAGCTACCAGGGGGAAGAGACCCAGTACTTC TRBV2 - TRBJ2-5 TRBD1
CAISESGQLYEQYF TGTGCCATCAGTGAGTCGGGACAACTCTACGAGCAGTACTTC TRBV10-3 - TRBJ2-7 -
CASSATSQANYGYTF TGTGCCAGCAGCGCCACAAGTCAGGCCAACTATGGCTACACCTTC TRBV7-2 - TRBJ1-2 -
CATSRDRRGPAVDTQYF TGTGCCACCAGCAGAGATCGTCGGGGCCCCGCCGTGGATACGCAGTATTTT TRBV15 - TRBJ2-3 -
CASSQAGGPMYF TGTGCCAGCAGCCAAGCGGGGGGGCCTATGTATTTT TRBV6-5 few TRBJ2-3 TRBD2
CSVSSGGGGYTF TGCAGCGTCTCCTCGGGGGGTGGTGGCTACACCTTC TRBV29-1 few TRBJ1-2 -
CSASPTGTSGLSSYNEQFF TGCAGTGCTAGTCCAACCGGGACTAGCGGCCTCAGCTCCTACAATGAGCAGTTCTTC TRBV20-1 few TRBJ2-1 TRBD2
CASSLATFTDTQYF TGTGCCAGCAGCTTGGCCACTTTCACAGATACGCAGTATTTT TRBV7-8 few TRBJ2-3 -
CATSPVRGTGELFF TGTGCCACCTCCCCCGTCCGGGGCACCGGGGAGCTGTTTTTT TRBV9 - TRBJ2-2 -
CASLEEAGGNEQFF TGTGCCAGCCTGGAGGAGGCGGGGGGGAATGAGCAGTTCTTC TRBV7-2 few TRBJ2-1 TRBD2
CASSPRGAEQFF TGTGCCAGCAGTCCAAGGGGAGCTGAGCAGTTCTTC TRBV12-3/TRBV12-4 - TRBJ2-1 -
CASSYRTSGSHNEQFF TGTGCCAGCAGTTACCGGACTAGCGGGTCTCACAATGAGCAGTTCTTC TRBV6-5 - TRBJ2-1 TRBD2
CASSLVITDTQYF TGTGCCAGCAGCTTAGTTATCACAGATACGCAGTATTTT TRBV7-6 few TRBJ2-3 -
CSVDRGSGAGELFF TGCAGCGTTGATAGGGGGTCGGGCGCCGGGGAGCTGTTTTTT TRBV29-1 few TRBJ2-2 -
CASTGGEPISGTQYF TGTGCCAGCACCGGGGGCGAGCCGATCTCTGGGACCCAGTACTTC TRBV6-1 few TRBJ2-5 -
CATSTRDSPLHF TGTGCCACCAGCACGCGGGATTCACCCCTCCACTTT TRBV15 few TRBJ1-6 -
CASSQGIGGANYEQYF TGTGCCAGCAGCCAAGGAATCGGGGGGGCAAACTACGAGCAGTACTTC TRBV4-2 - TRBJ2-7 TRBD2
CASSGTSVGPYEQYF TGTGCCAGCAGCGGGACCAGCGTAGGCCCCTACGAGCAGTACTTC TRBV11-2 few TRBJ2-7 -
CASSSGTSTHNEQFF TGCGCCAGCAGCTCCGGGACTAGTACCCACAATGAGCAGTTCTTC TRBV5-1 few TRBJ2-1 TRBD2
CASSPGSPGTEAFF TGTGCCAGCAGCCCCGGCTCCCCGGGCACTGAAGCTTTCTTT TRBV6-1 - TRBJ1-1 -
CSAAAGTLSTDTQYF TGCAGTGCCGCCGCCGGGACTCTGAGCACAGATACGCAGTATTTT TRBV20-1 - TRBJ2-3 -
CSATAPFSGHPRFF TGCAGTGCTACCGCCCCGTTCAGCGGACACCCTCGGTTCTTC TRBV20-1 few TRBJ2-1 -
CASSQRQGDDLAGANVLTF TGTGCCAGCAGCCAGAGGCAGGGGGACGATCTCGCTGGGGCCAACGTCCTGACTTTC TRBV4-2 - TRBJ2-6 TRBD1
CASSLVGGVNTGELFF TGTGCCAGCAGCTTAGTCGGCGGGGTGAACACCGGGGAGCTGTTTTTT TRBV13 - TRBJ2-2 -
CSVGGNPVVYGYTF TGCAGCGTTGGGGGGAACCCGGTAGTCTATGGCTACACCTTC TRBV29-1 - TRBJ1-2 -
CASTPGGSTNSPLHF TGTGCCAGCACCCCCGGGGGATCAACAAATTCACCCCTCCACTTT TRBV2 - TRBJ1-6 -
CASSFVTSGGQTQYF TGCGCCAGCAGCTTTGTGACTAGCGGGGGACAGACCCAGTACTTC TRBV5-1 once TRBJ2-5 TRBD2
CASSSHPGTSTDTQYF TGTGCCAGCAGCTCCCACCCGGGGACTAGCACAGATACGCAGTATTTT TRBV5-4 few TRBJ2-3 -
CASSLANSGKVDEQFF TGTGCCAGCAGCCTCGCCAATAGCGGGAAAGTCGATGAGCAGTTCTTC TRBV5-5 - TRBJ2-1 TRBD2
CASSPTRIYEQYF TGTGCCAGCTCACCGACTAGAATCTACGAGCAGTACTTC TRBV18 - TRBJ2-7 -
CASRPLGLGGNTQYF TGTGCCAGCCGGCCTTTGGGACTGGGGGGAAATACGCAGTATTTT TRBV12-3/TRBV12-4 many TRBJ2-3 -
CASSPHNSPLHF TGTGCCAGCAGCCCTCACAATTCACCCCTCCACTTT TRBV7-9 - TRBJ1-6 -
CASSVIPAGEQFF TGTGCCAGCAGCGTGATACCGGCCGGGGAGCAGTTCTTC TRBV9 few TRBJ2-1 -
CSARGSGYSYNEQFF TGCAGTGCTAGAGGGAGCGGGTACTCCTACAATGAGCAGTTCTTC TRBV20-1 - TRBJ2-1 -
CASSFLGTANTEAFF TGCGCCAGCAGCTTCTTGGGGACGGCGAACACTGAAGCTTTCTTT TRBV5-1 few TRBJ1-1 -